The 4 T cell receptor beta chains in this list originate from one sample, sequenced in a study of Ad26.COV2.S vaccination and SARS-CoV-2 variants. As to treatment: roughly 20 received Ad26.COV2.S at low or high dose, single or two shots; 5 received placebo; per-sample allocation not given. Each sample was drawn 63 days after the first injection (of vaccine or placebo). The repertoire was sequenced with immunoSEQ multiplex PCR; TCRdb's copy has only in-frame clones and lacks some. Among under 600,000 clones listed, nearly 90% were seen once. The starting material was peripheral blood, obtained in a trial of Ad26.COV2.S vaccine versus placebo. The receptors originated from a person between 18 and 60 years old who received the Ad26.COV2.S COVID-19 vaccine or a placebo.

CDR3 in DNA: TGTGCCAGCAGCTTTGCCGGGGCCCGGGAGCTGTTTTTT. Protein: CASSFAGARELFF. This sequence joins TRBV7-9 and TRBJ2-2, with D perhaps TRBD1 or TRBD2 (5 bases each). The CDR3 runs 13 residues. Germline CDR1 SEHNR, CDR2 FQNEAQ (reference sequence). V was shortened by 3 bases and J by 9 bases, with 11 bases between the two germline ends.

Note on this clone: This same CDR3 is encoded by further DNA sequences in the sample. The chain has TRBV11-3 and TRBJ2-6, with D unclear. The CDR3 has 13 amino acids. CDR1 SGHNT and CDR2 YENEEA come from the germline V gene. V was pared by 3 bases and J by 0 bases, with 0 bases between. The CDR3 DNA reads TGTGCCAGCAGCTTCTCTGGGGCCAACGTCCTGACTTTC. Translating it yields CASSFSGANVLTF. Variable domain in full (rest from reference TRBV11-3 and TRBJ2-6): EAGVVQSPRYKIIEKKQPVAFWCNPISGHNTLYWYLQNLGQGPELLIRYENEEAVDDSQLPKDRFSAERLKGVDSTLKIQPAELGDSAVYLCASSFSGANVLTFGAGSRLTVL.

This rearrangement joins TRBV3-1 (or the pseudogene TRBV3-2) to TRBJ2-1; 10 bases map to TRBD2. V was pared by 4 bases and J by 7 bases, with 7 bases of the junction left unmatched. Germline V lookup: CDR1 LGHDT, CDR2 YNNKEL (reference sequence). The CDR3 is made up of 15 amino acids. The DNA for the CDR3 is TGTGCCAGCAGCCCCTATAGCGGGAGGTCAAATGAGCAGTTCTTC. Protein: CASSPYSGRSNEQFF.

The V and J genes are TRBV9 and TRBJ1-1; no firm D call. Between the trimmed V and J ends, which lost 7 bases and 2 bases, there was a span of 9 bases. Germline V gene lookup returns CDR1 SGDLS and CDR2 YYNGEE. The CDR3 is 12 amino acids. CDR3 protein: CASGSINTEAFF. The CDR3 bases are TGTGCCAGCGGCTCCATTAACACTGAAGCTTTCTTT.